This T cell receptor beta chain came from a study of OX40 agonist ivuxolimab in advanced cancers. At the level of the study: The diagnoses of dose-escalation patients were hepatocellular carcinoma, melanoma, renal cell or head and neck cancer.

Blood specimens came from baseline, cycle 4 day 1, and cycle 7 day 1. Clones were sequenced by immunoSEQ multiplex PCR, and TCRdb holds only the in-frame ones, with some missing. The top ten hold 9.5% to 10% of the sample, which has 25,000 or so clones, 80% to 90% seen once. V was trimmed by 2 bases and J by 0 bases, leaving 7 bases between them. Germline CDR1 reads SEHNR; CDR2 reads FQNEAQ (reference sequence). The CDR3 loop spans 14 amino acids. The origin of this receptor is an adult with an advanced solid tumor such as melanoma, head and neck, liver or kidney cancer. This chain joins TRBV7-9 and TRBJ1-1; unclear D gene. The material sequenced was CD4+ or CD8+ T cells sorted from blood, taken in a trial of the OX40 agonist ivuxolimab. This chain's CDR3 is CASSLIQLNTEAFF. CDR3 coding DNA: TGTGCCAGCAGCTTAATACAGCTGAACACTGAAGCTTTCTTT.